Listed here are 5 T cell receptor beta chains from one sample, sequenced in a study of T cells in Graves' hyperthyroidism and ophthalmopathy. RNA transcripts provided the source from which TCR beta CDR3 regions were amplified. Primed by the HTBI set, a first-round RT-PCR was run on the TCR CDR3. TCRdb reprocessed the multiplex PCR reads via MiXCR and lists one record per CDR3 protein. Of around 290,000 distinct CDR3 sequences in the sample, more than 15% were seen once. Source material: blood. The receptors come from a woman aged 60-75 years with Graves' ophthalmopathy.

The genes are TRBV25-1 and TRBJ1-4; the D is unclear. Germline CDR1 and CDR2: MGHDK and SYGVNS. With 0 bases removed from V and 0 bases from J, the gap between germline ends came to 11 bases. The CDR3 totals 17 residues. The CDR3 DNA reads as TGTGCCAGCAGTGAATACAGCTCTCTTGCAACTAATGAAAAACTGTTTTTT. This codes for CASSEYSSLATNEKLFF.

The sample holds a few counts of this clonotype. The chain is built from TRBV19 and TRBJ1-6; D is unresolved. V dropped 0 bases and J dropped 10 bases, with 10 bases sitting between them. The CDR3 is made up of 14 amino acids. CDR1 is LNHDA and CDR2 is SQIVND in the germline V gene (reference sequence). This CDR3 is CASSIDRLGSPLHF. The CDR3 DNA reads TGTGCCAGTAGTATAGACAGGTTGGGCTCACCCCTCCACTTT.

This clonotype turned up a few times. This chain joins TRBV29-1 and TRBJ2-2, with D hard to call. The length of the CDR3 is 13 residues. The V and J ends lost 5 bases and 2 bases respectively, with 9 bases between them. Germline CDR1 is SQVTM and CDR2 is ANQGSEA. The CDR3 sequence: CSVLTANTGELFF. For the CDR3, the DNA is TGCAGCGTTTTGACTGCCAACACCGGGGAGCTGTTTTTT.

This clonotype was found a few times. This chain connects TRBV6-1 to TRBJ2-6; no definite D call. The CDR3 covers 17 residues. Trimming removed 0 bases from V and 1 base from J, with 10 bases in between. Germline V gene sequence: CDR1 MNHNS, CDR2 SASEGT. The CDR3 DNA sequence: TGTGCCAGCAGTGAAGCGTGGGTGCTTTCTGGGGCCAACGTCCTGACTTTC. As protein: CASSEAWVLSGANVLTF.

The CDR3 reads CASTLGPRVNTEAFF. The CDR3 DNA sequence: TGTGCCAGCACCTTAGGTCCTCGGGTGAACACTGAAGCTTTCTTT. The rearrangement links TRBV27 to TRBJ1-1; no reliable D call. Germline lookup yields CDR1 MNHEY and CDR2 SMNVEV (reference sequence). Trimming stripped 7 bases from V and 0 bases from J, with 15 bases between. The CDR3 loop spans 15 amino acids.